The 9 T cell receptor beta chains presented below share a single source sample, sequenced in a study of cytomegalovirus exposure and HLA in healthy donors. With 60 Vbeta and 13 Jbeta primers, the PCR was carried out. The protocol was immunoSEQ multiplex PCR, while the TCRdb copy is restricted to in-frame clones and leaves out a portion. The sample carries roughly 240,000 clones, around 80% recorded once. Sequenced: PBMCs. The source of these receptors is a boy aged 10-17 years in good health and CMV-seronegative.

The CDR3 coding sequence is TGCGCCAGCAGCCCCCGGGACAAAGATCCGCTAGCCAAAAACATTCAGTACTTC. Translated, it gives CASSPRDKDPLAKNIQYF. This sequence joins TRBV4-1 and TRBJ2-4, with D tentatively TRBD1 (6 bases). The germline V gene has CDR1 MGHRA and CDR2 YSYEKL. V was cut by 4 bases and J by 0 bases, with 19 bases left in between. The CDR3 runs to 18 residues.

The chain couples TRBV19 to TRBJ1-2; 8 bases are shared with TRBD1. Germline V CDR1 and CDR2: LNHDA, SQIVND (reference sequence). Losses at the gene ends were 2 bases for V and 3 bases for J; bases not matched to a gene: 5. The CDR3 is made up of 15 amino acids. Written as DNA, the CDR3 is TGTGCCAGTAGTATAAGTGACAGGGGCCACTATGGCTACACCTTC. It codes for CASSISDRGHYGYTF.

The chain links TRBV2 to TRBJ1-1, with D maybe TRBD1 (6 bases). V lost 7 bases and J lost 7, with 13 bases in between. CDR1 and CDR2 (germline): SNHLY, FYNNEI. This CDR3 contains 12 residues. CDR3 amino acids: CASNEGGSEAFF. The CDR3 nucleotides read TGTGCCAGCAATGAGGGGGGGAGTGAAGCTTTCTTT.

The chain employs TRBV5-4 and TRBJ2-1; TRBD2 matches 11 bases. Germline V CDR1 and CDR2: SGHNT, YYREEE (reference sequence). The CDR3 is 17 residues long. J gave up 7 bases and V 2 bases, and 11 bases lay outside the gene matches. CDR3 coding DNA: TGTGCCAGCAGCTTTGGGACTAGCGGTTATATTGCGAATGAGCAGTTCTTC. Translation: CASSFGTSGYIANEQFF. The whole variable domain, filled in from reference TRBV5-4 and TRBJ2-1, reads ETGVTQSPTHLIKTRGQQVTLRCSSQSGHNTVSWYQQALGQGPQFIFQYYREEENGRGNFPPRFSGLQFPNYSSELNVNALELDDSALYLCASSFGTSGYIANEQFFGPGTRLTVL.

V and J are TRBV6-5 and TRBJ1-1; D unresolved. There are 15 residues in the CDR3. Per germline, CDR1 MNHEY and CDR2 SVGAGI. The V and J ends lost 4 bases and 4 bases respectively, with 16 bases between them. In DNA, the CDR3 is TGTGCCAGCAGTTCATACCTAGGCCGGCCCACTGAAGCTTTCTTT. Its protein is CASSSYLGRPTEAFF.

The chain recombines TRBV6-1 with TRBJ2-7; 9 bases are shared with TRBD2. Germline V gives CDR1 MNHNS, CDR2 SASEGT. V was pared by 3 bases and J by 0 bases, with 6 bases of the junction left unmatched. The length of the CDR3 is 16 residues. The DNA for the CDR3 is TGTGCCAGCAGTGACACCAAGACTAGCGGCTCCTACGAGCAGTACTTC. Protein product: CASSDTKTSGSYEQYF.

V is TRBV27 and J is TRBJ1-1, with D perhaps TRBD1 (6 bases). Germline CDR1 MNHEY, CDR2 SMNVEV (reference sequence). CDR3 length equals 14 residues. V was pared by 6 bases and J by 0 bases, with 11 bases between. The CDR3 DNA reads as TGTGCCAGCAGCGACCGGACAGTGAACACTGAAGCTTTCTTT. Translating it yields CASSDRTVNTEAFF.

This clone has only a few counts. The CDR3 nucleotides are TGCGCCAGCACCCCCGCGGCAGGGGAAGGCGGCTACACCTTC. Translating it yields CASTPAAGEGGYTF. This chain uses TRBV5-1 with TRBJ1-2, with TRBD1 as a possible D gene (6 bases). V was trimmed by 6 bases and J by 8 bases, leaving 20 bases between them. Germline CDR1 is SGHRS and CDR2 is YFSETQ. The CDR3 covers 14 residues.

V and J are TRBV13 and TRBJ1-6, with TRBD1 as a possible D gene (6 bases). The germline CDR1 and CDR2 sequences are PRHDT and FYEKMQ (reference sequence). V gave up 4 bases and J gave up 5 bases, with 12 bases separating them. The CDR3 has 15 residues. Here the CDR3 reads CASSSLDRNNSPLHF. CDR3 in DNA: TGTGCCAGCAGCTCACTGGACAGAAATAATTCACCCCTCCACTTT.